This T cell receptor (beta chain) was profiled in a study of PD-L1 blockade in urothelial cancer. Across the whole study: At 3 weeks after treatment start (second dose) and again at 6 weeks, blood was analyzed. Median blood clonality was roughly 0.078, with 75,000 to 100,000 unique TCRs.

As for time point: pretreatment peripheral blood. Germline-derived CDR1 and CDR2 are SNHLY and FYNNEI. The CDR3 length is 15 residues. V lost 5 bases and J lost 4; bases outside the gene matches: 8. TCRdb's table, derived via immunoSEQ multiplex PCR, lists solely in-frame clones and lacks some. The sample holds 55,000 to 85,000 clones; 84% are singletons and the top ten take about 8.6%. The material was PBMCs, obtained around atezolizumab (anti-PD-L1) treatment. V is TRBV2 and J is TRBJ1-1; TRBD1 matches 9 bases. This sequence was found in a woman in her 70s with urothelial cancer. The DNA for the CDR3 is TGTGCCAGCAGTCCGCGGACAGGGGTGACCACTGAAGCTTTCTTT. It specifies CASSPRTGVTTEAFF.